This T cell receptor beta chain was sequenced for a study of response to subunit inactivated influenza vaccine. Study conclusions and caveats: Authors suggested few new T cells are recruited by each seasonal influenza vaccination.

The CDR3 totals 15 residues. The V gene's germline CDR1 is LNHNV and CDR2 YYDKDF (reference sequence). V shed 1 base and J shed 4 bases, with 14 bases lying between them. This clonotype was recorded only once. Its antigen is still unknown. TCRdb reprocessed the RT-PCR reads via MiXCR and lists one record per CDR3 protein. The sample lists 500,000 to 750,000 distinct CDR3 sequences; 14% were seen once. This chain uses TRBV15 with TRBJ2-7; D is uncertain. This clonotype was obtained from a man aged 45 to 65 who received an inactivated influenza vaccine. The sequencing used PBMCs from blood, collected 11 to 12 days after vaccination. The CDR3 loop reads CATSRGRAKPYEQYF. CDR3 bases: TGTGCCACCAGCAGAGGCCGAGCCAAACCTTACGAGCAGTACTTC. Filled out from reference TRBV15 and TRBJ2-7, the complete variable domain reads DAMVIQNPRYQVTQFGKPVTLSCSQTLNHNVMYWYQQKSSQAPKLLFHYYDKDFNNEADTPDNFQSRRPNTSFCFLDIRSPGLGDTAMYLCATSRGRAKPYEQYFGPGTRLTVT.